The text below deals with one TCR beta chain. Antigen: not known. This specimen belongs to a study of T cell repertoires in cytomegalovirus infection. Study-wide context: Peptides in the study included HLA-C-restricted and HLA-B-restricted CMV epitopes. It was the public TCR beta signatures that indicated both CMV infection and matching HLA type.

General study findings and limits: Across the ex vivo response, the dominant clonotypes were HLA-C-restricted CMV-specific TCR beta clonotypes.

Using its own MiXCR run on the reads, TCRdb lists one record per CDR3 protein. The sample has 900,000 to 950,000 distinct CDR3 sequences; roughly 31% are singletons. V lost 3 bases, J lost 6 bases, and 15 bases lay in between. CDR3 length: 14 amino acids. CDR1 and CDR2 from the germline V gene are SGHNT and YYREEE (reference sequence). This chain connects TRBV5-4 to TRBJ1-2, with D unresolved. This sequence originates from a human donor in good health (CMV status not recorded). Some clones in this sample may be carry-over from other donors' samples. The sample in question was cultured CD8+ T cells from PBMCs, obtained from culture after CMV antigen stimulation. The CDR3 DNA reads TGTGCCAGCAGCTACCCTGCCCGATTTGATGGCTACACCTTC. Translated: CASSYPARFDGYTF.